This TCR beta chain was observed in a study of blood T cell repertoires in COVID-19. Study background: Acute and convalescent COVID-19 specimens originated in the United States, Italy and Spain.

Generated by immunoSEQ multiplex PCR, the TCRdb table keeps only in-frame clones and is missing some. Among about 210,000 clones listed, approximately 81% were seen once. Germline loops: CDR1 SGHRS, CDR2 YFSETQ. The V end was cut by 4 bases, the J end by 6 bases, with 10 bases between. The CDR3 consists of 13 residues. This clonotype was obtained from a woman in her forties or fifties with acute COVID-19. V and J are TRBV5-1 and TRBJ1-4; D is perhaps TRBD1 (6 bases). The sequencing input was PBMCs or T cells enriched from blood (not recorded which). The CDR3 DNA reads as TGCGCCAGCAGCCGACAGGTCGATGAAAAACTGTTTTTT. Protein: CASSRQVDEKLFF.